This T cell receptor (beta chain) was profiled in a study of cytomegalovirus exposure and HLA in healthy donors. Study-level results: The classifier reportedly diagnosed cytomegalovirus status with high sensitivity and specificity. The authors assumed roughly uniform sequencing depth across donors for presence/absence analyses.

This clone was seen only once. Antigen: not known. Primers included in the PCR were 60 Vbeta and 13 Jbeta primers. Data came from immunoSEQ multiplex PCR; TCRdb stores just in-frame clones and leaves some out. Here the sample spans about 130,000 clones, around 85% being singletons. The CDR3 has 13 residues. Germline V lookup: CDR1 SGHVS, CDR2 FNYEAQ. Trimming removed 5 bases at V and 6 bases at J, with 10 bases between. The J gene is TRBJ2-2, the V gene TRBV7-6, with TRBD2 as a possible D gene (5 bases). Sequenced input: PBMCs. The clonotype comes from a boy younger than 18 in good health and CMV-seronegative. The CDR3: CASSHKGAGELFF. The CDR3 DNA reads TGTGCCAGCAGCCACAAGGGAGCCGGGGAGCTGTTTTTT.